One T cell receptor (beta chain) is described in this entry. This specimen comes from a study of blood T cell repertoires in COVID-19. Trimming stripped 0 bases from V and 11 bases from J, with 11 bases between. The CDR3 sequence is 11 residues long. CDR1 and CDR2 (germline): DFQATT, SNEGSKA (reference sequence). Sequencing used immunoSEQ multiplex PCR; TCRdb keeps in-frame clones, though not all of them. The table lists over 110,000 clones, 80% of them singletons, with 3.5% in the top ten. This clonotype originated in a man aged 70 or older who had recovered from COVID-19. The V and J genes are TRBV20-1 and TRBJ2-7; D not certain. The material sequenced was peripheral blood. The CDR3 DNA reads TGCAGTGCTAGAGATGAGGCAACGGAGTACTTC. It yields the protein CSARDEATEYF.